This is a list of T cell receptor beta chains from one sample in a study of identical twins. Via MiXCR, TCRdb re-called the 5' RACE reads, giving one row per CDR3 protein. Among some 760,000 distinct CDR3 sequences listed, about 20% were seen once. This same sample was also part of a study on T cells expressing NK-cell markers.

The source material was PBMCs. These receptors originate from a young woman in good health. Each CDR3 is given with its conserved first and last residue. A D gene is named only where the DNA matches it firmly. Expanded clones get a size class; other rows say once, few or many, or leave the size out.

D gene | J gene | V gene | clone size | CDR3 protein | CDR3 DNA
. | TRBJ2-2 | TRBV30 | . | CASDGELAGELFF | TGTGCCTCGGACGGCGAGTTGGCCGGGGAGCTGTTTTTT
. | TRBJ1-1 | TRBV20-1 | few | CSASWGNAEAFF | TGCAGTGCCTCGTGGGGGAACGCTGAAGCTTTCTTT
. | TRBJ1-4 | TRBV11-2 | . | CASSPQGLAEKLFF | TGTGCCAGCAGCCCTCAGGGATTAGCTGAAAAACTGTTTTTT
TRBD1 | TRBJ2-2 | TRBV12-3/TRBV12-4 | . | CASSLRGQGAGAGELFF | TGTGCCAGCAGTTTGCGGGGACAGGGGGCAGGCGCCGGGGAGCTGTTTTTT
. | TRBJ1-1 | TRBV12-3/TRBV12-4 | . | CASSSVGRANTEAFF | TGTGCCAGCAGTTCCGTGGGCAGGGCGAACACTGAAGCTTTCTTT
. | TRBJ2-5 | TRBV29-1 | few | CSVGPGSYQETQYF | TGCAGCGTTGGGCCAGGGTCGTACCAAGAGACCCAGTACTTC
TRBD1 | TRBJ1-2 | TRBV12-3/TRBV12-4 | . | CASSSISGQGRGYTF | TGTGCCAGCAGCTCCATCTCAGGACAGGGGAGGGGCTACACCTTC
. | TRBJ2-3 | TRBV6-5 | . | CASSYTAGVGFADTQYF | TGTGCCAGCAGTTACACGGCCGGGGTCGGATTTGCAGATACGCAGTATTTT
. | TRBJ2-3 | TRBV6-1 | few | CASSPAEISTDTQYF | TGTGCCAGCAGCCCAGCGGAAATTAGCACAGATACGCAGTATTTT
. | TRBJ1-4 | TRBV12-3/TRBV12-4 | few | CASSSYLATNEKLFF | TGTGCCAGCAGTTCTTACCTAGCAACTAATGAAAAACTGTTTTTT
TRBD2 | TRBJ2-2 | TRBV12-3/TRBV12-4 | . | CASSSGLAGAHTGELFF | TGTGCCAGCAGTTCGGGACTAGCGGGGGCTCACACCGGGGAGCTGTTTTTT
. | TRBJ2-3 | TRBV20-1 | few | CSANLAGSTDTQYF | TGCAGTGCTAACTTGGCGGGATCCACAGATACGCAGTATTTT
. | TRBJ2-2 | TRBV9 | . | CASSVSFGITGELVF | TGTGCCAGCAGCGTATCCTTCGGCATCACCGGGGAGCTGGTTTTT
TRBD2 | TRBJ2-1 | TRBV5-6 | . | CASSIAGLYNEQSF | TGTGCCAGCAGCATAGCGGGACTCTACAATGAGCAGTCCTTC
TRBD2 | TRBJ2-7 | TRBV7-9 | once | CASSPREAGYEQYF | TGTGCCAGCAGCCCCCGGGAGGCCGGCTACGAGCAGTACTTC
. | TRBJ1-2 | TRBV6-5 | . | CASSYYGGANYGYTF | TGTGCCAGCAGTTACTACGGTGGGGCAAACTATGGCTACACCTTC
. | TRBJ2-3 | TRBV9 | few | CASSVAGTIRDTQYF | TGTGCCAGCAGCGTAGCCGGGACCATTCGAGATACGCAGTATTTT
TRBD1 | TRBJ1-1 | TRBV29-1 | . | CSGGTGTEAFF | TGCAGCGGTGGGACAGGCACTGAAGCTTTCTTT
. | TRBJ1-1 | TRBV12-3/TRBV12-4 | . | CASSDRTIMNTEAFF | TGTGCCAGCAGTGACCGGACAATAATGAACACTGAAGCTTTCTTT
. | TRBJ1-1 | TRBV6-1 | once | CASSELISAGMNTEAFF | TGTGCCAGCAGTGAATTAATCTCGGCAGGAATGAACACTGAAGCTTTCTTT
. | TRBJ2-1 | TRBV9 | few | CASSPLDFSAQFF | TGTGCCAGCAGCCCTCTAGATTTTTCGGCCCAGTTCTTC
TRBD1 | TRBJ2-3 | TRBV2 | few | CASSDPDRFTDTQYF | TGTGCCAGCAGTGACCCGGACAGGTTTACGGATACGCAGTATTTT
TRBD1 | TRBJ2-3 | TRBV10-1 | few | CASSRTGGPEDTQYF | TGCGCCAGCAGCAGGACAGGGGGACCGGAAGATACGCAGTATTTT
. | TRBJ2-1 | TRBV11-2 | . | CASSLTRNYNEQFF | TGTGCCAGCAGCTTAACGCGGAATTACAATGAGCAGTTCTTC
. | TRBJ1-2 | TRBV20-1 | few | CSARTGQQRSGYTF | TGCAGTGCTAGGACCGGACAGCAGAGGTCTGGCTACACCTTC
. | TRBJ2-7 | TRBV7-9 | . | CASSSLRKGLYEQYF | TGTGCCAGCAGCTCCCTCAGGAAGGGCCTATACGAGCAGTACTTC
. | TRBJ2-1 | TRBV3-1 | few | CASSQSQYNEQFF | TGTGCCAGCAGCCAATCGCAGTATAATGAGCAGTTCTTC
. | TRBJ1-1 | TRBV20-1 | many | CSARLNTEAFF | TGCAGCGCCCGACTGAACACTGAAGCTTTCTTT
TRBD2 | TRBJ2-3 | TRBV6-2/TRBV6-3 | few | CASRAGTSNTDTQYF | TGTGCCAGCAGAGCCGGGACTAGTAACACAGATACGCAGTATTTT
. | TRBJ2-3 | TRBV24-1 | few | CATQSATAGLLDTQYF | TGTGCCACCCAGTCGGCGACGGCGGGTCTCTTGGATACGCAGTATTTT
. | TRBJ1-4 | TRBV6-5 | few | CASSGSREKLFF | TGTGCCAGCAGTGGTTCGCGGGAAAAACTGTTTTTT
TRBD1 | TRBJ2-2 | TRBV20-1 | few | CSAREDRAPGELFF | TGCAGTGCTAGAGAGGACAGGGCGCCCGGGGAGCTGTTTTTT
. | TRBJ2-7 | TRBV10-3 | . | CALRGTGRDEQYF | TGTGCCCTTCGTGGGACCGGGCGGGACGAGCAGTACTTC
. | TRBJ2-1 | TRBV10-3 | . | CAISEYGGNEQFF | TGTGCCATCAGTGAGTACGGGGGAAATGAGCAGTTCTTC
. | TRBJ2-3 | TRBV5-1 | . | CASSLVVSLTDTQYF | TGCGCCAGCAGCTTGGTAGTCAGTCTCACAGATACGCAGTATTTT
TRBD2 | TRBJ2-1 | TRBV7-8 | few | CASSLSGREGAEQFF | TGTGCCAGCAGCTTATCCGGGCGGGAGGGGGCTGAGCAGTTCTTC
TRBD2 | TRBJ2-3 | TRBV2 | . | CASSLSGSLTDTQYF | TGTGCCAGCAGCCTTAGCGGGAGTCTTACAGATACGCAGTATTTT
. | TRBJ2-7 | TRBV6-6 | few | CASSSGTATKQYF | TGTGCCAGCAGCTCCGGGACCGCAACAAAGCAGTACTTC
. | TRBJ2-2 | TRBV6-5 | . | CASSYDATAGELFF | TGTGCCAGCAGTTACGATGCCACCGCCGGGGAGCTGTTTTTT
TRBD2 | TRBJ2-1 | TRBV9 | . | CASSGFGGAGVGGYNEQFF | TGTGCCAGCAGCGGCTTCGGCGGAGCGGGAGTCGGGGGGTACAATGAGCAGTTCTTC
. | TRBJ2-1 | TRBV7-9 | . | CASSQKSTYNEQFF | TGTGCCAGCAGCCAAAAGAGCACCTACAATGAGCAGTTCTTC
. | TRBJ2-7 | TRBV6-2/TRBV6-3 | . | CASRTGYEQYF | TGTGCCAGCAGAACGGGCTACGAGCAGTACTTC
. | TRBJ2-7 | TRBV20-1 | few | CSGFSGARDPSNSYEQYF | TGCAGTGGTTTTTCAGGGGCTCGCGACCCAAGCAACTCCTACGAGCAGTACTTC
TRBD1 | TRBJ2-7 | TRBV6-5 | . | CASSYSGTGGQAYEQYF | TGTGCCAGCAGTTACTCGGGAACAGGGGGCCAGGCTTACGAGCAGTACTTC
TRBD2 | TRBJ2-1 | TRBV6-2/TRBV6-3 | many | CASGTSGNYNEQFF | TGTGCCAGCGGGACTAGCGGGAATTACAATGAGCAGTTCTTC
. | TRBJ2-1 | TRBV6-6 | . | CASRPFDEQFF | TGTGCCAGCAGGCCGTTCGATGAGCAGTTCTTC
TRBD2 | TRBJ2-1 | TRBV10-3 | few | CAISEDSGLEGNEQFF | TGTGCCATCAGTGAAGACTCGGGACTAGAAGGGAATGAGCAGTTCTTC
TRBD2 | TRBJ2-1 | TRBV27 | few | CASTRGTSVYNEQFF | TGTGCCAGCACTAGAGGGACTAGCGTTTACAATGAGCAGTTCTTC